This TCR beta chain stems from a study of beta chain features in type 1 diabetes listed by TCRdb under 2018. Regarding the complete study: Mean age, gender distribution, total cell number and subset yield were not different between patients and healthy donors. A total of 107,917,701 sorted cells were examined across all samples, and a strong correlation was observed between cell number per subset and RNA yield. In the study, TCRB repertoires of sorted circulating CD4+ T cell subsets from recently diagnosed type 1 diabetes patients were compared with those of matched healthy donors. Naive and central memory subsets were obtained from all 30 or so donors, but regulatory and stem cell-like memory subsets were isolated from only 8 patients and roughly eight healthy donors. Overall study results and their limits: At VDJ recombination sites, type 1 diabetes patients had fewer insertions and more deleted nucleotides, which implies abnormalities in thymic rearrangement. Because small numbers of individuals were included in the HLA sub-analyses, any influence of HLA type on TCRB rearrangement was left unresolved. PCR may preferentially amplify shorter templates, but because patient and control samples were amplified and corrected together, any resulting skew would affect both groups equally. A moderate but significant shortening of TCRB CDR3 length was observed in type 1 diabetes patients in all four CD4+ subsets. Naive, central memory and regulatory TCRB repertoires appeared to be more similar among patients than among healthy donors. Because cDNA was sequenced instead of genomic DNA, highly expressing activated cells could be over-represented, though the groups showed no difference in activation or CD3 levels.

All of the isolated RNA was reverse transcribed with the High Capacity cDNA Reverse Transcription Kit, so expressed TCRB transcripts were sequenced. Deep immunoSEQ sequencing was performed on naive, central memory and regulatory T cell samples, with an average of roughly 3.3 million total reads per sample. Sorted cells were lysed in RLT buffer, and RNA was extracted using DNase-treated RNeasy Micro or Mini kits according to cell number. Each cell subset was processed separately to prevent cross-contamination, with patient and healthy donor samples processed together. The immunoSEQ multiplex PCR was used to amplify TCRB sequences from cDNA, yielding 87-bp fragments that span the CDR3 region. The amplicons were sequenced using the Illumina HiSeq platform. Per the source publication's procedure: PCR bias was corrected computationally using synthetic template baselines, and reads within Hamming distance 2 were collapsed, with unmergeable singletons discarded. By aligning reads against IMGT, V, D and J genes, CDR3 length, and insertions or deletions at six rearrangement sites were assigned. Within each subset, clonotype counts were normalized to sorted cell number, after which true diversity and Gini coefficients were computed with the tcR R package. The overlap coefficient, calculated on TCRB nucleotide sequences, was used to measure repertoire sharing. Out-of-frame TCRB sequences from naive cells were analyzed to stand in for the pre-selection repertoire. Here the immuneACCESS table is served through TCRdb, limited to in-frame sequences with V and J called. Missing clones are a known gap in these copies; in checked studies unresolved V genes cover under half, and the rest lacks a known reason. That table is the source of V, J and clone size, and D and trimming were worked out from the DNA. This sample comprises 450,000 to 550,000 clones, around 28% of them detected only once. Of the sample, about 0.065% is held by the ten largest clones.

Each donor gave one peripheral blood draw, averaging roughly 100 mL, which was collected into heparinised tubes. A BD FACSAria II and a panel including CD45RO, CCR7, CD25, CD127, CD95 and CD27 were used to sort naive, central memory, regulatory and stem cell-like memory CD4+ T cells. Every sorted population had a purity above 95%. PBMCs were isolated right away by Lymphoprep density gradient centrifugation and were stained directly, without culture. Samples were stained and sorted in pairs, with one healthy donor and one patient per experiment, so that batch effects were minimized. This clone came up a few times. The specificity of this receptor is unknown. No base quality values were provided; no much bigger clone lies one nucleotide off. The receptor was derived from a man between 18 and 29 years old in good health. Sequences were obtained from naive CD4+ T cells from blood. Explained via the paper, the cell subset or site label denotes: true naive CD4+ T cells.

The nucleotides are TGTGCCTGGAACAGAGGCGGGCCCTACAATGAGCAGTTCTTC. This translates into CAWNRGGPYNEQFF. The sequence links TRBV30 to TRBJ2-1; the D region possibly corresponds to TRBD2 (5 bases align). The germline V gene (reference sequence) specifies GTSNPN as CDR1 and SVGIG as CDR2. Trimming takes 4 bases from V and 2 bases from J, and the germline ends sit 12 bases apart. The CDR3 runs 14 amino acids, cysteine and phenylalanine included. Just the 42-base CDR3 DNA is kept, in frame starting at base 1. The full variable domain, completed from the reference TRBV30 and TRBJ2-1 proteins outside the CDR3, reads SQTIHQWPATLVQPVGSPLSLECTVEGTSNPNLYWYRQAAGRGLQLLFYSVGIGQISSEVPQNLSASRPQDRQFILSSKKLLLSDSGFYLCAWNRGGPYNEQFFGPGTRLTVL.